These 26 T cell receptor beta chains originate from one sample sequenced in a study of blood T cell repertoires in COVID-19 (dated by TCRdb to the early 2020s). Receptors were amplified or captured by the immunoSEQ multiplex PCR assay. TCRdb obtained this table from immuneACCESS and retained in-frame rearrangements with V and J assigned. These tables miss some clones; where compared with another copy, unresolved V genes account for less than half of the shortfall, and the remainder is unexplained. The sample table records a few hundred thousand clones; approximately 84% of these occur just once. Of the sample, 15% to 19% is held by the ten largest clones. The sequenced sample was peripheral blood. All receptors come from a person between 65 and 79 years old with COVID-19, enrolled during active disease.

The rearrangement joins TRBV6-1 to TRBJ2-3, with D tentatively TRBD1 (6 bases). Germline V lookup: CDR1 MNHNS, CDR2 SASEGT. The CDR3 is 15 amino acids. V was shortened by 1 base and J by 1 base, with 9 bases between the two germline ends. CDR3 bases: TGTGCCAGCAGTGAAGAGGGACAACGCACAGATACGCAGTATTTT. It yields the protein CASSEEGQRTDTQYF.

This clone was seen more than once but under ten times. The chain couples TRBV6-1 to TRBJ2-1, with 10 positions matching TRBD2. Germline-derived CDR1 and CDR2 are MNHNS and SASEGT. The CDR3 is made up of 15 amino acids. The junction had 7 bases not matched to a gene; V was cut back by 1 base and J by 10 bases. The CDR3 reads CASSEGLAGVGEQFF. In DNA, the CDR3 is TGTGCCAGCAGTGAAGGGCTAGCGGGGGTGGGCGAGCAGTTCTTC.

The V gene is TRBV20-1, the J gene TRBJ1-2; D not certain. V lost 0 bases and J 8 bases, leaving 7 bases between the germline ends. Germline lookup yields CDR1 DFQATT and CDR2 SNEGSKA (reference sequence). This CDR3 is 11 amino acids long. The chain's CDR3 is CSARDSRGYTF. As DNA, the CDR3 is TGCAGTGCTAGAGACTCCAGAGGCTACACCTTC.

The chain joins TRBV7-9 to TRBJ1-2; D unclear. The length of the CDR3 is 12 residues. The V end lost 5 bases, the J end lost 3 bases, and 7 bases lay between the germline ends. Germline CDR1 reads SEHNR; CDR2 reads FQNEAQ (reference sequence). CDR3 loop: CASSPRDYGYTF. Here the CDR3 DNA reads TGTGCCAGCAGCCCGCGGGACTATGGCTACACCTTC. The variable domain in full, completed from reference TRBV7-9 and TRBJ1-2, reads DTGVSQNPRHKITKRGQNVTFRCDPISEHNRLYWYRQTLGQGPEFLTYFQNEAQLEKSRLLSDRFSAERPKGSFSTLEIQRTEQGDSAMYLCASSPRDYGYTFGSGTRLTVV.

This rearrangement joins TRBV6-5 to TRBJ1-1, with 9 bases fitting TRBD1. The germline CDR1 and CDR2 sequences are MNHEY and SVGAGI. The CDR3 extends over 14 amino acids. The V gene end was trimmed by 6 bases and the J gene end by 4 bases; junction bases not matched to a gene: 6. CDR3 coding DNA: TGTGCCAGCAGCACTACAGGGGGCCTCACTGAAGCTTTCTTT. It specifies CASSTTGGLTEAFF.

The table lists this clone with a few counts. The rearrangement uses TRBV25-1 and TRBJ2-6, with TRBD1 matching over 12 bases. Unmatched junction bases numbered 6, after V lost 4 bases and J lost 2 bases. This CDR3 comprises 18 residues. Germline V gives CDR1 MGHDK, CDR2 SYGVNS. CDR3 in amino acids: CASSVAGTGGPGANVLTF. The CDR3 DNA is TGTGCCAGCAGTGTAGCCGGGACAGGGGGCCCTGGGGCCAACGTCCTGACTTTC. The full variable domain, completed using reference TRBV25-1 and TRBJ2-6, is EADIYQTPRYLVIGTGKKITLECSQTMGHDKMYWYQQDPGMELHLIHYSYGVNSTEKGDLSSESTVSRIRTEHFPLTLESARPSHTSQYLCASSVAGTGGPGANVLTFGAGSRLTVL.

The chain employs TRBV4-2 and TRBJ2-1, with D maybe TRBD2 (5 bases). V gave up 1 base and J gave up 0 bases, with 10 bases separating them. CDR3 size: 16 residues. From germline, CDR1 is LGHNA and CDR2 YNFKEQ. CDR3 region: CASSQAQRSSYNEQFF. In DNA, the CDR3 is TGTGCCAGCAGCCAAGCCCAGCGGTCCTCCTACAATGAGCAGTTCTTC.

This chain connects TRBV19 to TRBJ1-1, with a possible D match to TRBD1 (6 bases). Trimming left V 0 bases short and J 1 base short, with 6 bases between. In germline, CDR1 is LNHDA, CDR2 SQIVND (reference sequence). The CDR3 runs 14 residues. This chain's CDR3 is CASSIDRGNTEAFF. The CDR3 nucleotides are TGTGCCAGTAGTATAGACAGGGGGAACACTGAAGCTTTCTTT.

About this clone: The sample contains more than one DNA sequence encoding this CDR3. This rearrangement joins TRBV19 to TRBJ2-1; 8 positions agree with TRBD2. The CDR3 loop spans 14 amino acids. After removal of 7 bases from V and 0 bases from J, the junction contained 2 bases not matched to a gene. Germline CDR1 reads LNHDA; CDR2 reads SQIVND (reference sequence). CDR3: CASNSGSSYNEQFF. CDR3 coding DNA: TGTGCCAGTAACAGCGGGAGCTCCTACAATGAGCAGTTCTTC. The complete variable domain, with remaining parts taken from reference TRBV19 and TRBJ2-1, reads DGGITQSPKYLFRKEGQNVTLSCEQNLNHDAMYWYRQDPGQGLRLIYYSQIVNDFQKGDIAEGYSVSREKKESFPLTVTSAQKNPTAFYLCASNSGSSYNEQFFGPGTRLTVL.

The CDR3 loop is CATGRGTGELFF. Here the CDR3 DNA reads TGTGCCACCGGACGGGGAACCGGGGAGCTGTTTTTT. The chain uses TRBV6-5 and TRBJ2-2; TRBD2 is a possible D gene (5 bases). Germline V gene lookup returns CDR1 MNHEY and CDR2 SVGAGI. V was cut by 10 bases and J by 5 bases, with 11 bases left in between. The CDR3 sequence is 12 residues long.

This chain connects TRBV15 to TRBJ1-3; weak D call: TRBD1 (5 bases). The CDR3 spans 17 residues. The germline CDR1 and CDR2 sequences are LNHNV and YYDKDF (reference sequence). The ends were cut back, 0 bases at V and 3 bases at J, with 15 bases in the middle. CDR3 sequence: CATSRDYRGSIGNTIYF. CDR3 coding DNA: TGTGCCACCAGCAGAGATTATAGGGGCTCGATTGGAAACACCATATATTTT.

The chain links TRBV19 to TRBJ2-5, with TRBD2 matching 8 bases. The junction had 10 bases not matched to a gene; V was cut back by 5 bases and J by 2 bases. The germline V gene encodes CDR1 LNHDA and CDR2 SQIVND (reference sequence). The CDR3 is made up of 16 amino acids. For the CDR3, the DNA is TGTGCCAGTAGTCGTGCGGCGTCGGGAGGGCAAGAGACCCAGTACTTC. This encodes CASSRAASGGQETQYF.

The chain recombines TRBV28 with TRBJ2-7, with 13 nucleotides matching TRBD2. Per germline, CDR1 MDHEN and CDR2 SYDVKM. The CDR3 is 17 amino acids. The V and J ends lost 4 bases and 1 base, in that order; junction bases with no gene match: 7. The CDR3: CASSSKKGLAGSYEQYF. CDR3 sequence (DNA): TGTGCCAGCAGTTCAAAAAAGGGACTAGCGGGATCCTACGAGCAGTACTTC.

The chain carries TRBV10-3 and TRBJ2-3; 11 nucleotides agree with TRBD2. The CDR3 has 15 amino acids. V lost 3 bases, J lost 7 bases, and 6 bases stayed unmatched. In germline, CDR1 is ENHRY, CDR2 SYGVKD. In nucleotides, the CDR3 is TGTGCCATCAGTGAAATGGGACTAGCGGAGTATACGCAGTATTTT. This sequence encodes CAISEMGLAEYTQYF.

In this sample, this clone turned up a few times. The V call is TRBV3-1 (or the pseudogene TRBV3-2), the J call TRBJ2-5, with D maybe TRBD2 (6 bases). Germline-derived CDR1 and CDR2 are LGHDT and YNNKEL (reference sequence). The CDR3 is made up of 14 amino acids. V gave up 3 bases and J gave up 5 bases, with 13 bases separating them. The CDR3 loop is CASSQDQRAETQYF. The CDR3 bases are TGTGCCAGCAGCCAGGATCAGCGGGCGGAGACCCAGTACTTC.

The chain recombines TRBV7-9 with TRBJ2-7; a possible D gene is TRBD2 (6 bases). V lost 5 bases, J lost 5 bases, and 16 bases lay in between. This CDR3 is 14 amino acids long. Germline V gene data show CDR1 as SEHNR and CDR2 as FQNEAQ (reference sequence). CDR3 protein: CASSRLGAGNEQYF. The DNA of the CDR3 is TGTGCCAGCAGCCGACTAGGGGCGGGCAACGAGCAGTACTTC.

In this sample, this clone turned up a few times. The V and J genes are TRBV28 and TRBJ2-7; D possibly corresponds to TRBD1 (6 bases). Per germline, CDR1 MDHEN and CDR2 SYDVKM. V lost 5 bases and J 0 bases, leaving 17 bases between the germline ends. This CDR3 contains 16 residues. CDR3 nucleotide sequence: TGTGCCAGCAGTCGATCAACAGGGTTTAACTCCTACGAGCAGTACTTC. Residues: CASSRSTGFNSYEQYF.

The chain couples TRBV2 to TRBJ1-2, with D tentatively TRBD1 (5 bases). The CDR3 sequence is 13 residues long. Trimming stripped 6 bases from V and 4 bases from J, with 12 bases between. Germline V gene data show CDR1 as SNHLY and CDR2 as FYNNEI. The CDR3 DNA reads TGTGCCAGCAGCATACGAACAGGCTATGGCTACACCTTC. It yields the protein CASSIRTGYGYTF.

The chain combines TRBV9 with TRBJ2-5, with 7 bases that match TRBD2. V was clipped by 3 bases and J by 0 bases; unmatched bases: 2. Germline V CDR1 and CDR2: SGDLS, YYNGEE. This CDR3 is built from 14 residues. CDR3 nucleotides: TGTGCCAGCAGCGCCGGGGGGTACCAAGAGACCCAGTACTTC. Its translation is CASSAGGYQETQYF.

This rearrangement joins TRBV19 to TRBJ2-2; D perhaps matches TRBD1 (5 bases). The CDR3 runs 13 residues. Trimming cost V 3 bases and J 5 bases, with 7 bases left between them. Germline loops: CDR1 LNHDA, CDR2 SQIVND (reference sequence). CDR3 region: CASSIRVTGELFF. The CDR3 DNA reads TGTGCCAGTAGTATCAGGGTTACCGGGGAGCTGTTTTTT. The full variable domain, with the rest looked up from reference TRBV19 and TRBJ2-2, is DGGITQSPKYLFRKEGQNVTLSCEQNLNHDAMYWYRQDPGQGLRLIYYSQIVNDFQKGDIAEGYSVSREKKESFPLTVTSAQKNPTAFYLCASSIRVTGELFFGEGSRLTVL.

J is TRBJ2-5 and V is TRBV6-6; 13 bases are shared with TRBD2. The ends lost 5 bases at V and 7 bases at J; junction bases unmatched: 13. In germline, CDR1 is MNHNY, CDR2 SVGAGI (reference sequence). The CDR3 extends over 17 amino acids. The CDR3 bases are TGTGCCAGCAGTCCCGGACTAGCGGGAGCCCCGCTTGGGACCCAGTACTTC. Translating gives CASSPGLAGAPLGTQYF.

The V gene is TRBV6-1, the J gene TRBJ1-5, with D possibly being TRBD1 (5 bases). CDR1 is MNHNS, CDR2 SASEGT, per germline. The V end was cut by 1 base, the J end by 4 bases, with 14 bases between. The CDR3 loop spans 16 amino acids. The CDR3 DNA is TGTGCCAGCAGTGAAGAGGAGGGGAGTGGTAATCAGCCCCAGCATTTT. It translates to CASSEEEGSGNQPQHF.

This clone occurred once. The genes are TRBV19 and TRBJ2-2; tentatively, D is TRBD2 (5 bases). This CDR3 is 15 amino acids long. V was clipped by 4 bases and J by 0 bases, with 9 bases between them. CDR1 and CDR2 (germline): LNHDA, SQIVND (reference sequence). CDR3 sequence reads: CASSTGSPNTGELFF. The CDR3 DNA reads as TGTGCCAGTAGTACGGGGTCCCCGAACACCGGGGAGCTGTTTTTT.

The chain uses TRBV14 and TRBJ2-1; no reliable D call. Germline V lookup: CDR1 SGHDN, CDR2 FVKESK. Trimming left V 0 bases short and J 10 bases short, with 10 bases between. The CDR3 spans 13 residues. The CDR3 here is CASSQDIVREQFF. DNA of the CDR3: TGTGCCAGCAGCCAAGATATCGTCCGGGAGCAGTTCTTC.

The chain joins TRBV24-1 to TRBJ2-2; D is perhaps TRBD1 (5 bases). The CDR3 runs 15 residues. V was shortened by 3 bases and J by 10 bases, with 17 bases between the two germline ends. Germline V gene data show CDR1 as KGHDR and CDR2 as SFDVKD. The CDR3 region has the DNA TGTGCCACCAGTGATCCCGTTGGGGCGCCGGAGGAGCTGTTTTTT. This translates into CATSDPVGAPEELFF.

This sequence joins TRBV7-8 and TRBJ2-6; possibly TRBD2 for D (5 bases). V was shortened by 4 bases and J by 1 base, with 11 bases between the two germline ends. The germline CDR1 and CDR2 sequences are SGHVS and FQNEAQ. The CDR3 has 16 amino acids. In nucleotides, the CDR3 is TGTGCCAGCAGCTCCCTCGGGGTGTCTGGGGCCAACGTCCTGACTTTC. It is translated as CASSSLGVSGANVLTF.